In this sample, the clone carrying this T cell receptor beta chain turned up a few times. This entry comes from a study of response to subunit inactivated influenza vaccine. Germline CDR1 reads SGHAT; CDR2 reads FQDESV (reference sequence). V gave up 2 bases and J gave up 4 bases, with 15 bases separating them. This CDR3 comprises 15 residues. TCRdb re-called the RT-PCR reads through MiXCR, storing one row per CDR3 protein. The sample records about 540,000 distinct CDR3 sequences, approximately 20% being singletons. These records were also assigned to another study, of T cells expressing NK-cell markers. As that report states: A 5'RACE template switching approach incorporating UMIs was used to make TCR beta cDNA. Obtained from sorted CD3+CD56+NKG2C+, CD3+CD56+NKG2C- and CD3+CD56-NKG2C+ T cells were the TCR beta repertoires. Of eight sequenced donors, seven were HCMV-seropositive and one HCMV-seronegative. An anti-gamma-delta TCR antibody confined sorting to alpha-beta TCR T cells across several of the experiments. In a few donors, dominant clonotypes made up 28.3-60.1% of CD3+CD56-NKG2C+ cells.

This sequence originates from a middle-aged man who received an inactivated influenza vaccine. The genes are TRBV11-1 and TRBJ2-7; D is perhaps TRBD1 or TRBD2 (6 bases each). This specimen was CD4+ T cells sorted from PBMCs, taken roughly 13 days after vaccination. DNA of the CDR3: TGTGCCAGCAGCTTACAAGGGGGGAGAGGATACGAGCAGTACTTC. Protein product: CASSLQGGRGYEQYF.